A selection of T cell receptor beta chains follows, all from one sample in a study of cytomegalovirus exposure and HLA in healthy donors. Assay: immunoSEQ multiplex PCR; the TCRdb copy retains only in-frame clones and omits some. This repertoire includes around 210,000 clones. The specimen was PBMCs. The source is a woman in her 30s in good health and CMV-seropositive. The CDR3 runs from the conserved cysteine through the conserved F or W. D genes are given only for firm matches.

J gene: TRBJ2-3
V gene: TRBV5-1
D gene: NA
CDR3 DNA: TGCGCCAGCAGGCGGGTGGAGGGGGATACGCAGTATTTT
CDR3 protein: CASRRVEGDTQYF

J gene: TRBJ1-3
V gene: TRBV6-1
D gene: TRBD1
CDR3 DNA: TGTGCCAGCAGAACAGGGGTTAGCTCTGGAAACACCATATATTTT
CDR3 protein: CASRTGVSSGNTIYF

J gene: TRBJ2-7
V gene: TRBV7-8
D gene: NA
CDR3 DNA: TGTGCCAGCAGCTTAGGCCTAATCGGGGATGAATCCTACGAGCAGTACTTC
CDR3 protein: CASSLGLIGDESYEQYF

J gene: TRBJ2-1
V gene: TRBV6-1
D gene: NA
CDR3 DNA: TGTGCCAGCAGTGCAACACAGGTCTACAATGAGCAGTTCTTC
CDR3 protein: CASSATQVYNEQFF

J gene: TRBJ2-1
V gene: TRBV4-1
D gene: TRBD2
CDR3 DNA: TGCGCCAGCAGCCAAGAAACTAGCGGTTACAATGAGCAGTTCTTC
CDR3 protein: CASSQETSGYNEQFF

J gene: TRBJ1-3
V gene: TRBV4-1
D gene: NA
CDR3 DNA: TGCGCCAGCAGCCAAGGGGAGGCGGTCACCTCTGGAAACACCATATATTTT
CDR3 protein: CASSQGEAVTSGNTIYF

J gene: TRBJ2-2
V gene: TRBV5-1
D gene: TRBD2
CDR3 DNA: TGCGCCAGCAGCCTTACCCCAACTAGCGGGCCGAACACCGGGGAGCTGTTTTTT
CDR3 protein: CASSLTPTSGPNTGELFF

J gene: TRBJ2-3
V gene: TRBV7-2
D gene: NA
CDR3 DNA: TGTGCCAGCAGCTTAAACCCAGGGGCAGATACGCAGTATTTT
CDR3 protein: CASSLNPGADTQYF

J gene: TRBJ2-1
V gene: TRBV19
D gene: TRBD1
CDR3 DNA: TGTGCCAGTAGTATAGCCAGGGGGCAGGTTGAGCAGTTCTTC
CDR3 protein: CASSIARGQVEQFF

J gene: TRBJ1-1
V gene: TRBV5-1
D gene: TRBD1
CDR3 DNA: TGCGCCAGCAGCACGGGGACAGTTGAAGCTTTCTTT
CDR3 protein: CASSTGTVEAFF

J gene: TRBJ1-5
V gene: TRBV4-1
D gene: NA
CDR3 DNA: TGCGCCAGCAGCCAAAGACAGAACAATCAGCCCCAGCATTTT
CDR3 protein: CASSQRQNNQPQHF

J gene: TRBJ1-6
V gene: TRBV6-1
D gene: NA
CDR3 DNA: TGTGCCAGCAGTGAAGCGTTAATAACGACAGGCAAAAGCTCCTATAATTCACCCCTCCACTTT
CDR3 protein: CASSEALITTGKSSYNSPLHF

J gene: TRBJ2-1
V gene: TRBV7-6
D gene: TRBD2
CDR3 DNA: TGTGCCAGCAGCTTAGCGGACAGCGGGGGGGCCTATGAGCAGTTCTTC
CDR3 protein: CASSLADSGGAYEQFF

J gene: TRBJ2-3
V gene: TRBV7-2
D gene: NA
CDR3 DNA: TGTGCCAGCAGCTTATCCGGGACTAGCACAGATACGCAGTATTTT
CDR3 protein: CASSLSGTSTDTQYF

J gene: TRBJ2-7
V gene: TRBV11-3
D gene: TRBD1
CDR3 DNA: TGTGCCAGCAGCCCCGGACAGGGGGGGTCTTACGAGCAGTACTTC
CDR3 protein: CASSPGQGGSYEQYF

J gene: TRBJ2-3
V gene: TRBV13
D gene: NA
CDR3 DNA: TGTGCCAGCAGCAGCAGGGGACCAGATACGCAGTATTTT
CDR3 protein: CASSSRGPDTQYF